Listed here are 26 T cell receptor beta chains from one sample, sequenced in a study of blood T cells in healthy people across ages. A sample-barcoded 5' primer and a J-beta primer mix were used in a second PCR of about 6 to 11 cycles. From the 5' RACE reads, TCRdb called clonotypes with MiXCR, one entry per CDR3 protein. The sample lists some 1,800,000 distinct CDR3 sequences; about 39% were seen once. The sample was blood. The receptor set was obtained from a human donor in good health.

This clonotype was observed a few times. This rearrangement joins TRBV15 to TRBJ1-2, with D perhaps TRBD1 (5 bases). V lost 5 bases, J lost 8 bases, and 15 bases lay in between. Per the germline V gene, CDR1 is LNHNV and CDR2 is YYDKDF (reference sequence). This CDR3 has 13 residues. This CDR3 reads CATSHTDKRGYTF. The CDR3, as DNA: TGTGCCACCAGCCATACGGACAAACGAGGCTACACCTTC.

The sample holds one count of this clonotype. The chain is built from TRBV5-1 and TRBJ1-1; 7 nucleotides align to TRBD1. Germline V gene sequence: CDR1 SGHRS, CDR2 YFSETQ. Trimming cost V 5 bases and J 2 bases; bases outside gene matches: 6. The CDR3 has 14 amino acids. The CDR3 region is CASRAGTANTEAFF. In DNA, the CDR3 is TGCGCCAGCAGGGCCGGGACAGCAAACACTGAAGCTTTCTTT.

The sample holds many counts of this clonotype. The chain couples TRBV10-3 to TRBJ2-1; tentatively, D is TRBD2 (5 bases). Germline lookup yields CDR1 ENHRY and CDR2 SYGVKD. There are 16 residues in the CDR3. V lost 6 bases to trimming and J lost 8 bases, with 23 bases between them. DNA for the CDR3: TGTGCCATCAGCGCCGGGCTGAGCAGGAGGAATGATGAGCAGTTCTTC. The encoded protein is CAISAGLSRRNDEQFF.

For the CDR3, the DNA is TGTGCCAGCAGCCGAAACGCCGCATACACAGATACGCAGTATTTT. It codes for CASSRNAAYTDTQYF. This rearrangement joins TRBV7-2 to TRBJ2-3; D is unresolved. In germline, CDR1 is SGHTA, CDR2 FQGNSA. Trimming removed 5 bases at V and 2 bases at J, with 14 bases between. CDR3 size: 15 residues.

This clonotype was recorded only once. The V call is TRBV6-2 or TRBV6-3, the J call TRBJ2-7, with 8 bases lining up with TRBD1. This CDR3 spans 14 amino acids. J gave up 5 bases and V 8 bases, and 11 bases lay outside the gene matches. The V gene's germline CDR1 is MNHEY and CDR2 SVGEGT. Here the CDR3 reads CASWTGQRRDEQYF. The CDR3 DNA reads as TGTGCCAGCTGGACAGGGCAAAGAAGAGACGAGCAGTACTTC.

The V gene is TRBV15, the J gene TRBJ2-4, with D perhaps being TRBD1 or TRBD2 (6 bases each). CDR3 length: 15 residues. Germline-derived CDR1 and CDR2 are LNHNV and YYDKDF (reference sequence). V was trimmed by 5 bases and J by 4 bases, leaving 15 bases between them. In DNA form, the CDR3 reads TGTGCCACCAGCCCTGCGTGGGGGGCGAAAAACATTCAGTACTTC. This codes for CATSPAWGAKNIQYF.

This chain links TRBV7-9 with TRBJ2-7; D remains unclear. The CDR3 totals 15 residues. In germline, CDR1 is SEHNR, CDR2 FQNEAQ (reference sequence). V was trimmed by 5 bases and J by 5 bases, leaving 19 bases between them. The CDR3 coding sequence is TGTGCCAGCAGCCCAGGCCTCTCGGAGTTCGACGAGCAGTACTTC. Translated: CASSPGLSEFDEQYF. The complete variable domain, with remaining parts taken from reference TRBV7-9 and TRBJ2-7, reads DTGVSQNPRHKITKRGQNVTFRCDPISEHNRLYWYRQTLGQGPEFLTYFQNEAQLEKSRLLSDRFSAERPKGSFSTLEIQRTEQGDSAMYLCASSPGLSEFDEQYFGPGTRLTVT.

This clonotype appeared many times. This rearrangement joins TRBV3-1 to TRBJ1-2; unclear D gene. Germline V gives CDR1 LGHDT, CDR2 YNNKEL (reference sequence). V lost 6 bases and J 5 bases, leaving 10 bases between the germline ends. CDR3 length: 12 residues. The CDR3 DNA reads TGTGCCAGCAGTCCCGGGAGATATGGCTACACCTTC. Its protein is CASSPGRYGYTF.

CDR3 DNA: TGCAGCGTCCGCGACAGGGGTGGTCAGTACTTC. Its translation: CSVRDRGGQYF. The gene calls are TRBV29-1 and TRBJ2-7, with 8 bases that match TRBD1. The CDR3 length is 11 residues. Looked up from germline, CDR1 is SQVTM and CDR2 is ANQGSEA. The V segment lost 6 bases and the J segment 10 bases; nucleotides outside the gene matches: 8.

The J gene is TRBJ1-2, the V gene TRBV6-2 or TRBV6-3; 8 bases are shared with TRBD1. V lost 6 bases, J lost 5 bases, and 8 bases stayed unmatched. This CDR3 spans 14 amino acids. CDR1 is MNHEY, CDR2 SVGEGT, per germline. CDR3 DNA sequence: TGTGCCAGCAGCGACGGACAGGGTTGGTATGGCTACACCTTC. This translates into CASSDGQGWYGYTF.

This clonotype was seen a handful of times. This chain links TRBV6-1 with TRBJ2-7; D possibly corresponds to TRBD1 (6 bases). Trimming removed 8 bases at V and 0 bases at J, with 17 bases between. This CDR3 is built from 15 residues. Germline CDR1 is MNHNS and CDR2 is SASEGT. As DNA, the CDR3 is TGTGCCAGCGGACGAAGTAGACAGGTCTCCTACGAGCAGTACTTC. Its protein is CASGRSRQVSYEQYF.

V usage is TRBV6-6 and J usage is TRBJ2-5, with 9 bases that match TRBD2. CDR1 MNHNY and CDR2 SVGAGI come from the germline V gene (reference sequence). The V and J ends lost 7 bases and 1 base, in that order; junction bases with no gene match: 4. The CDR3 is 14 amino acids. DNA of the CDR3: TGTGCCAGCAAGACTAGCGGTAGCCAAGAGACCCAGTACTTC. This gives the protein CASKTSGSQETQYF.

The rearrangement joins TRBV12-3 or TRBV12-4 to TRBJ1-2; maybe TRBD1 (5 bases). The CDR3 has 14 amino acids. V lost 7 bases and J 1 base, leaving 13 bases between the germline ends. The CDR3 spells CASIRDGLNYGYTF. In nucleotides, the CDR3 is TGTGCCAGCATTCGGGACGGACTTAACTATGGCTACACCTTC.

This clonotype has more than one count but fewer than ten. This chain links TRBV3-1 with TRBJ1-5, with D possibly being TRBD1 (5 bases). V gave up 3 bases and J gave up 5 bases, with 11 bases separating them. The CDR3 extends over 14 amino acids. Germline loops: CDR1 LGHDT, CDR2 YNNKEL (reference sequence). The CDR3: CASSHNRGDQPQHF. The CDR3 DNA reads TGTGCCAGCAGCCATAATAGAGGGGATCAGCCCCAGCATTTT.

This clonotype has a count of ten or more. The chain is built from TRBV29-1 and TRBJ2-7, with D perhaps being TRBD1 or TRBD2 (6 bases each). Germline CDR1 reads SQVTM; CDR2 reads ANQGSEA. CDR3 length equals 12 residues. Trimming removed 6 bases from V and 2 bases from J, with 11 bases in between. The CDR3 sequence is CSVGGTTYEQYF. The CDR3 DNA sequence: TGCAGCGTCGGAGGGACAACCTACGAGCAGTACTTC.

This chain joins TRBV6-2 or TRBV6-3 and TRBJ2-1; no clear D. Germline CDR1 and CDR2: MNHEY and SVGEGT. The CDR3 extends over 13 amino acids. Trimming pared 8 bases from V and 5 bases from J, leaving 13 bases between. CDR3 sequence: CASRFRWDNEQFF. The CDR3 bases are TGTGCCAGCCGATTTCGGTGGGACAATGAGCAGTTCTTC.

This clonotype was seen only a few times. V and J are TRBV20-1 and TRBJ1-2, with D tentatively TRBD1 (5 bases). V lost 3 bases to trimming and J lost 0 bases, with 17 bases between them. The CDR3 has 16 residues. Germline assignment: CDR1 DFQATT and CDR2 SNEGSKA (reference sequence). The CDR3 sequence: CSARGVNDRANYGYTF. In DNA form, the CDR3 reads TGCAGTGCTAGGGGGGTCAATGACCGGGCTAACTATGGCTACACCTTC.

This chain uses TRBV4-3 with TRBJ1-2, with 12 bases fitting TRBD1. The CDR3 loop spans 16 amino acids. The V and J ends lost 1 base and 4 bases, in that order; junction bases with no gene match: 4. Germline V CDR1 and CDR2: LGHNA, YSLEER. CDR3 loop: CASSQGDRGRRYGYTF. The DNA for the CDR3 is TGCGCCAGCAGCCAAGGGGACAGGGGGCGCCGCTATGGCTACACCTTC.

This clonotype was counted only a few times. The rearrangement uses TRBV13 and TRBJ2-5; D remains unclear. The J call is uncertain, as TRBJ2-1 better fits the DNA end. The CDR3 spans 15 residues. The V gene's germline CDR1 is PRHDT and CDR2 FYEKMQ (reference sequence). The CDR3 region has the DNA TGTGCCAGCAGCCGGAACCCCGGGCTACAAGAGACCCAGTTCTTC. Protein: CASSRNPGLQETQFF.

The CDR3 here is CASSYFSSGGADTQYF. The CDR3 DNA reads as TGTGCCAGCAGTTACTTCTCTAGCGGGGGCGCAGATACGCAGTATTTT. This sequence joins TRBV6-5 and TRBJ2-3, with TRBD2 matching over 10 bases. This CDR3 is built from 16 residues. V trimming: 1 base; J trimming: 4 bases; junction bases outside the gene matches: 5. CDR1 MNHEY and CDR2 SVGAGI come from the germline V gene.

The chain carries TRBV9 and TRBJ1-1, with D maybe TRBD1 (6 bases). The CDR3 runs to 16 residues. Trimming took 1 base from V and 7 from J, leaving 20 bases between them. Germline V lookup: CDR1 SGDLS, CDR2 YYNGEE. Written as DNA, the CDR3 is TGTGCCAGCAGCGTAACCGGGACAATCGCGCCTAATGAAGCTTTCTTT. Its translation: CASSVTGTIAPNEAFF.

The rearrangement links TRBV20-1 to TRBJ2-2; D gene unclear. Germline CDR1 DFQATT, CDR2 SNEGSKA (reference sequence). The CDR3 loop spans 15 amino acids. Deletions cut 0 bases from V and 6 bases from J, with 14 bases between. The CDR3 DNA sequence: TGCAGTGCTAGAGATCTCGAAGGTGGTTCCGGGGAGCTGTTTTTT. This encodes CSARDLEGGSGELFF.

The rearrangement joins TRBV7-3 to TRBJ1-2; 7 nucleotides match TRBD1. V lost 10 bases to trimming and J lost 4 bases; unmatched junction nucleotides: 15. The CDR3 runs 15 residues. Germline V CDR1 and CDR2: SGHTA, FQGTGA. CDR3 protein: CATSDSRDRTYGYTF. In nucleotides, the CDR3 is TGTGCCACCAGTGATTCCCGGGACAGAACCTATGGCTACACCTTC.

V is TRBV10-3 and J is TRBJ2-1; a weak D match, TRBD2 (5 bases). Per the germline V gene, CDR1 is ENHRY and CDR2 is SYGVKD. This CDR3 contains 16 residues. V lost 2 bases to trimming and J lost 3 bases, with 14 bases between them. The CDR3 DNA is TGTGCCATCAGTGAGGATCGGTCGGGGAGCTACAATGAGCAGTTCTTC. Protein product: CAISEDRSGSYNEQFF.

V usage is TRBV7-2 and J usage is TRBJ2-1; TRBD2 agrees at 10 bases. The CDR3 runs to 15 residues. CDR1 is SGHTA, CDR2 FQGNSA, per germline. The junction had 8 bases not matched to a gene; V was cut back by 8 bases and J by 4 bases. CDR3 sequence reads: CASFRVSGGYNEQFF. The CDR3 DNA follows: TGTGCCAGCTTCCGGGTTAGCGGGGGGTACAATGAGCAGTTCTTC.

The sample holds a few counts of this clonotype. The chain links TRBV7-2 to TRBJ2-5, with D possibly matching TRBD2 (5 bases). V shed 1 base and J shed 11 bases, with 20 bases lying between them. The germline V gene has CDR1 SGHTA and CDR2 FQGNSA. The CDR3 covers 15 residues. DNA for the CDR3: TGTGCCAGCAGCTTAGGAACGTCACCTACGAGGGAGCAGTACTTC. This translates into CASSLGTSPTREQYF.